This TCR beta chain was retrieved from a study of technical replicates of blood from several donors. Clones were sequenced by immunoSEQ multiplex PCR, and TCRdb holds only the in-frame ones, with some missing. The sample yields just over 15,000 clones, about nine tenths seen once. CDR1 and CDR2 (germline): LNHDA, SQIVND (reference sequence). This CDR3 contains 13 residues. V was clipped by 8 bases and J by 4 bases, with 12 bases between them. The receptor was isolated from a human donor in good health. The specimen sequenced was PBMCs. The J gene is TRBJ2-1, the V gene TRBV19; weak D call: TRBD2 (6 bases). CDR3 bases: TGTGCCAGTGGCGGGACGGCATACAATGAGCAGTTCTTC. This translates into CASGGTAYNEQFF.